This T cell receptor (beta chain) was recovered during a study of a mutant IDH1 vaccine in newly diagnosed glioma. Study outcomes and limitations: Pseudoprogression showed no apparent link to changes in top peripheral T cell clonotypes.

Trimming removed 4 bases at V and 1 base at J, with 10 bases between. There are 15 residues in the CDR3. Looked up from germline, CDR1 is LNHDA and CDR2 is SQIVND (reference sequence). Indicated time point: week 5, during vaccination. Doses comprised 300 ug of mutant IDH1 20-mer peptide each, plus topical imiquimod. Worth noting for this clone: Its antigen is undetermined.

The data were produced by immunoSEQ multiplex PCR, yet TCRdb's version contains in-frame clones alone and is incomplete. There are tens of thousands of clones in the sample; 70% to 85% occur only once, and roughly 3.2% lies in the top ten. The chain has TRBV19 and TRBJ2-2; D possibly corresponds to TRBD2 (5 bases). The sequence derives from a woman between 18 and 30 years old with glioma. Some clones in this sample may be carry-over from other donors' samples. Sequencing was performed on PBMCs, taken from a glioma patient whose treatment included an IDH1 peptide vaccine. Here the CDR3 reads CASSSSGLNTGELFF. The CDR3 DNA reads TGTGCCAGTAGTAGCTCTGGACTGAACACCGGGGAGCTGTTTTTT.